The 25 T cell receptor beta chains below were found in one sample sequenced in a study of blood T cells in healthy people across ages. The second PCR ran about 6 to 11 cycles with a sample-barcoded 5' primer and J-beta primers. TCRdb reprocessed the 5' RACE reads via MiXCR and lists one record per CDR3 protein. The sample consists of about 930,000 distinct CDR3 sequences, 25% to 30% of them appearing once. These records were also assigned to another study, of T cells of mothers and their children.

The sequenced sample consisted of blood. The source of these receptors is a woman in her thirties or forties in good health.

As regards this clonotype: This clone may be a read error of a much larger clone one base away. The chain carries TRBV28 and TRBJ2-5; 10 bases map to TRBD2. The closer fit of TRBJ2-1 to the DNA end suggests the J call may be wrong. The CDR3 runs 14 residues. From germline, CDR1 is MDHEN and CDR2 SYDVKM. Here the CDR3 reads CAVQRGGSQETQFF. CDR3 coding DNA: TGTGCCGTGCAGCGGGGGGGCTCCCAAGAGACCCAGTTCTTC.

This clonotype was recorded a few times. The genes are TRBV20-1 and TRBJ1-2; TRBD1 might be the D (5 bases). This CDR3 spans 15 amino acids. The germline V gene encodes CDR1 DFQATT and CDR2 SNEGSKA (reference sequence). Trimming pared 0 bases from V and 2 bases from J, leaving 13 bases between. The CDR3 loop is CSARERDGINYGYTF. CDR3 DNA: TGCAGTGCTAGAGAGAGGGACGGGATAAACTATGGCTACACCTTC.

This clonotype was counted ten times or more. The genes are TRBV28 and TRBJ1-2, with D unresolved. CDR3 length equals 11 residues. CDR1 and CDR2 (germline): MDHEN, SYDVKM. Trimming left V 6 bases short and J 4 bases short, with 6 bases between. CDR3 protein: CASRLGYGYTF. The CDR3, as DNA: TGTGCCAGCAGGTTGGGCTATGGCTACACCTTC.

There are a few counts of this clonotype. The chain recombines TRBV12-3 or TRBV12-4 with TRBJ2-5; D gene unclear. V was shortened by 6 bases and J by 3 bases, with 20 bases between the two germline ends. CDR3 length: 16 residues. Written as DNA, the CDR3 is TGTGCCAGCAGCCCGGCCCACAGCCCCCATGAAGAGACCCAGTACTTC. It specifies CASSPAHSPHEETQYF.

This clonotype was picked up a small number of times. The chain links TRBV20-1 to TRBJ1-2, with 7 bases lining up with TRBD1. The CDR3 loop spans 16 amino acids. Germline CDR1 DFQATT, CDR2 SNEGSKA (reference sequence). V shed 5 bases, J shed 5 bases, and the junction held 17 bases outside the gene matches. In nucleotides, the CDR3 is TGCAGTGCTGGGGACCCCCAACAGGGGAAGGGGTATGGCTACACCTTC. Translated: CSAGDPQQGKGYGYTF.

This clonotype was counted ten times or more. The chain couples TRBV28 to TRBJ2-7; D call uncertain. The CDR3 sequence is 14 residues long. Trimming removed 6 bases at V and 3 bases at J, with 15 bases between. Germline assignment: CDR1 MDHEN and CDR2 SYDVKM. The CDR3 region is CASRGHSSGYEQYF. DNA for the CDR3: TGTGCCAGCAGAGGTCATTCCTCGGGCTACGAGCAGTACTTC.

This clonotype was counted ten times or more. V and J are TRBV5-1 and TRBJ2-5; 9 bases map to TRBD2. V dropped 4 bases and J dropped 2; count of bases not matched to a gene: 9. This CDR3 is built from 16 residues. Germline values: CDR1 SGHRS, CDR2 YFSETQ. CDR3 nucleotides: TGCGCCAGCAGCGGGGGCGAAGCGGGGGGACAAGAGACCCAGTACTTC. Translating gives CASSGGEAGGQETQYF.

In regard to this clonotype: One end of the junction varies from germline; a read error may be responsible. The gene calls are TRBV2 and TRBJ2-7; D unresolved. Germline V gene lookup returns CDR1 SNHLY and CDR2 FYNNEI. CDR3 size: 14 residues. The DNA for the CDR3 is TGTGCCAGCAGTGTTAGGCAGAATGCCTACAAGCAGTACTTC. Protein: CASSVRQNAYKQYF.

This clonotype was observed at least ten times. The chain couples TRBV5-1 to TRBJ2-5, with 8 bases fitting TRBD1. In germline, CDR1 is SGHRS, CDR2 YFSETQ. After removal of 5 bases from V and 5 bases from J, the junction contained 11 bases not matched to a gene. The CDR3 extends over 15 amino acids. CDR3 in amino acids: CASSSADRAWETQYF. DNA for the CDR3: TGCGCCAGCAGTTCCGCGGACAGGGCCTGGGAGACCCAGTACTTC.

This chain links TRBV4-1 with TRBJ2-1; D is perhaps TRBD1 or TRBD2 (5 bases each). In germline, CDR1 is MGHRA, CDR2 YSYEKL. This CDR3 has 15 amino acids. The V and J ends lost 3 bases and 6 bases respectively, with 15 bases between them. The CDR3 sequence is CASSHRDGIVNEQFF. CDR3 sequence (DNA): TGCGCCAGCAGCCACCGGGACGGAATAGTCAATGAGCAGTTCTTC.

V and J are TRBV20-1 and TRBJ2-5; D is undetermined. V lost 7 bases, J lost 1 base, and 7 bases lay in between. The germline gives CDR1 DFQATT, CDR2 SNEGSKA (reference sequence). The CDR3 consists of 11 residues. The CDR3 bases are TGCAGTGGGGCAGCCCAAGAGACCCAGTACTTC. Residues: CSGAAQETQYF.

This clonotype was seen repeatedly, ten times or more. This chain connects TRBV4-3 to TRBJ2-7; D unclear. CDR1 is LGHNA, CDR2 YSLEER, per germline. Trimming took 0 bases from V and 2 from J, leaving 8 bases between them. There are 14 residues in the CDR3. CDR3 bases: TGCGCCAGCAGCCAAGATCTAAGGACCTACGAGCAGTACTTC. This encodes CASSQDLRTYEQYF.

The sample holds many counts of this clonotype. V gene TRBV20-1 combines with J gene TRBJ2-7, with D tentatively TRBD1 (5 bases). Trimming removed 3 bases at V and 12 bases at J, with 18 bases between. CDR3 length: 12 amino acids. Germline V lookup: CDR1 DFQATT, CDR2 SNEGSKA (reference sequence). The CDR3, as DNA: TGCAGTGCTAGTCTCGTTGAACCTAGGGGGTACTTC. Translating it yields CSASLVEPRGYF.

The rearrangement joins TRBV7-2 to TRBJ2-7; TRBD1 matches at 8 bases. J lost 1 base, V lost 3 bases, and 11 bases had no gene match. The length of the CDR3 is 17 residues. Looked up from germline, CDR1 is SGHTA and CDR2 is FQGNSA. CDR3: CASSFGLGQGESYEQYF. The CDR3 DNA reads TGTGCCAGCAGCTTTGGCCTAGGACAGGGAGAATCCTACGAGCAGTACTTC.

The rearrangement links TRBV5-1 to TRBJ2-3, with 7 bases identical to TRBD2. This CDR3 has 17 amino acids. V lost 4 bases, J lost 6 bases, and 17 bases stayed unmatched. Germline V gives CDR1 SGHRS, CDR2 YFSETQ. The CDR3 reads CASSLRPRDYSPDTQYF. Here the CDR3 DNA reads TGCGCCAGCAGCCTTCGGCCCCGGGACTATTCCCCCGATACGCAGTATTTT.

The chain uses TRBV28 and TRBJ1-1; no clear D gene. The CDR3 is made up of 13 amino acids. The ends were cut back, 6 bases at V and 0 bases at J, with 8 bases in the middle. CDR1 and CDR2 from the germline V gene are MDHEN and SYDVKM. This CDR3 is CASRGSLNTEAFF. The CDR3 DNA reads as TGTGCCAGCAGGGGCTCCCTGAACACTGAAGCTTTCTTT.

This clonotype was seen only a few times. The chain links TRBV18 to TRBJ1-3; possible D gene TRBD1, 5 bases. Germline CDR1 and CDR2: KGHSH and LQKENI. The CDR3 covers 16 residues. Trimming removed 3 bases at V and 0 bases at J, with 12 bases between. The CDR3: CASSPGQAASGNTIYF. For the CDR3, the DNA is TGTGCCAGCTCACCTGGACAAGCTGCCTCTGGAAACACCATATATTTT.

CDR3 DNA sequence: TGCAGTGCGGGACAGGGAGGGAGCAACTATGGCTACACCTTC. The encoded protein is CSAGQGGSNYGYTF. The chain carries TRBV20-1 and TRBJ1-2, with TRBD1 identical over 9 bases. The CDR3 contains 14 residues. Looked up from germline, CDR1 is DFQATT and CDR2 is SNEGSKA (reference sequence). Trimming cost V 6 bases and J 2 bases; bases outside gene matches: 7.

This clonotype was detected many times. This chain connects TRBV24-1 to TRBJ2-5; 7 nucleotides agree with TRBD2. The V segment lost 4 bases and the J segment 2 bases; nucleotides outside the gene matches: 3. The length of the CDR3 is 14 residues. The germline V gene encodes CDR1 KGHDR and CDR2 SFDVKD. The CDR3 DNA sequence: TGTGCCACCAGTGAGGGAGGGAGGCAAGAGACCCAGTACTTC. Protein product: CATSEGGRQETQYF.

This clonotype appeared a single time. The chain has TRBV5-1 and TRBJ2-3, with 7 nucleotides matching TRBD1. Germline lookup yields CDR1 SGHRS and CDR2 YFSETQ. The CDR3 totals 15 residues. The ends lost 2 bases at V and 2 bases at J; junction bases unmatched: 5. CDR3 region: CASSFGDRHTDTQYF. CDR3 coding DNA: TGCGCCAGCAGCTTTGGGGACAGACACACAGATACGCAGTATTTT. The whole variable domain, remainder taken from reference TRBV5-1 and TRBJ2-3, is KAGVTQTPRYLIKTRGQQVTLSCSPISGHRSVSWYQQTPGQGLQFLFEYFSETQRNKGNFPGRFSGRQFSNSRSEMNVSTLELGDSALYLCASSFGDRHTDTQYFGPGTRLTVL.

This clonotype occurred a few times. V gene TRBV20-1 combines with J gene TRBJ2-1; D may correspond to TRBD1 or TRBD2 (5 bases each). Germline CDR1 is DFQATT and CDR2 is SNEGSKA (reference sequence). This CDR3 is 15 amino acids long. Trimming removed 5 bases from V and 2 bases from J, with 16 bases in between. CDR3 bases: TGCAGTGCTCCTTACCCGGGACGCACCTACAATGAGCAGTTCTTC. Protein product: CSAPYPGRTYNEQFF.

This chain uses TRBV10-3 with TRBJ2-4; maybe TRBD1 (6 bases). CDR1 is ENHRY, CDR2 SYGVKD, per germline. The V gene lost 5 bases and the J gene lost 13 bases, with 21 bases spanning the gap. The CDR3 has 14 amino acids. The CDR3 region is CAISKGGSTTGQYF. CDR3 in DNA: TGTGCCATCAGTAAAGGGGGATCTACGACGGGGCAGTACTTC.

This clonotype appeared many times. This chain uses TRBV27 with TRBJ1-2, with TRBD1 matching over 11 bases. The CDR3 loop spans 13 amino acids. V lost 4 bases to trimming and J lost 6 bases; unmatched junction nucleotides: 1. Germline V gene sequence: CDR1 MNHEY, CDR2 SMNVEV (reference sequence). The CDR3 spells CASSWTGGDGYTF. The CDR3 DNA reads TGTGCCAGCAGTTGGACAGGGGGCGATGGCTACACCTTC.

The sample holds many counts of this clonotype. The rearrangement joins TRBV27 to TRBJ2-7; D may be TRBD2 (5 bases). Germline V gene sequence: CDR1 MNHEY, CDR2 SMNVEV (reference sequence). This CDR3 is built from 14 residues. Trimming left V 4 bases short and J 0 bases short, with 10 bases between. The CDR3 reads CASSYGVASYEQYF. DNA for the CDR3: TGTGCCAGCAGTTACGGGGTTGCCTCCTACGAGCAGTACTTC.

With respect to this clonotype: This may arise from a read error, as a much more abundant clone is one base away. The chain has TRBV4-1 and TRBJ1-5; 8 bases align to TRBD1. Germline CDR1 and CDR2: MGHRA and YSYEKL. Trimming removed 0 bases from V and 3 bases from J; junction bases left unmatched: 13. The CDR3 consists of 19 residues. Written as DNA, the CDR3 is TGCGCCAGCAGCCAAGAGACAGGAGACAGGGGTTCTCCCAATCAGCCCCAGCATTTT. Its translation is CASSQETGDRGSPNQPQHF.